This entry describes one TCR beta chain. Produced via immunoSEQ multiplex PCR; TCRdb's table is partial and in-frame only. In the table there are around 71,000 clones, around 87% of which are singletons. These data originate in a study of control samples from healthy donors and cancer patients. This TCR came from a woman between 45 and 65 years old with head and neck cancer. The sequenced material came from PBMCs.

The CDR3 loop reads CASTRTGGDGYTF. Written as DNA, the CDR3 is TGTGCCAGCACTAGGACAGGGGGCGATGGCTACACCTTC. V is TRBV6-5 and J is TRBJ1-2; 11 nucleotides line up with TRBD1. Germline-derived CDR1 and CDR2 are MNHEY and SVGAGI. V shed 7 bases, J shed 6 bases, and the junction held 4 bases outside the gene matches. This CDR3 is built from 13 residues.